This T cell receptor beta chain originates from a study of blood T cell repertoires in COVID-19. Membership in each cohort depended on participant-reported clinical history. Among Cohort 3 donors, those recovered had two negative PCRs, clearance, or symptom resolution. This clone was observed a single time. There are 13 residues in the CDR3. V was clipped by 2 bases and J by 8 bases; unmatched bases: 3. The germline V gene has CDR1 KGHSH and CDR2 LQKENI. Authors' data handling: Reference gene primer amplification yielded estimated nucleated cell counts. Sequencing used immunoSEQ multiplex PCR; TCRdb keeps in-frame clones, though not all of them. V, J and clone size are taken as reported in that table, and D and trimming were inferred from the DNA itself. Among about 300,000 clones, 70% to 90% were seen once, and the ten largest hold about 6%.

Sequences were obtained from PBMCs or T cells enriched from blood (not recorded which). This sequence originates from a woman in her twenties or thirties who had recovered from COVID-19. V is TRBV18 and J is TRBJ1-2, with TRBD1 matching 9 bases. The CDR3 sequence: CASSPRDRDGYTF. The CDR3 bases are TGTGCCAGCTCACCAAGGGACAGGGACGGCTACACCTTC. Combining the CDR3 with reference TRBV18 and TRBJ1-2 gives the whole variable domain NAGVMQNPRHLVRRRGQEARLRCSPMKGHSHVYWYRQLPEEGLKFMVYLQKENIIDESGMPKERFSAEFPKEGPSILRIQQVVRGDSAAYFCASSPRDRDGYTFGSGTRLTVV.